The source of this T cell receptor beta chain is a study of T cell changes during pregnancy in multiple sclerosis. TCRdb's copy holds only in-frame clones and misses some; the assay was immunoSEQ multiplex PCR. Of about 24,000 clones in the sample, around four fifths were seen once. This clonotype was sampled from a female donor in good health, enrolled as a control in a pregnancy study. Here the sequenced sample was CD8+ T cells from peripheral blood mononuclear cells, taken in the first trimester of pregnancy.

CDR3 in amino acids: CASITRGGADIQYF. DNA of the CDR3: TGTGCCAGTATTACTCGAGGGGGAGCGGACATTCAGTACTTC. This chain joins TRBV19 and TRBJ2-4, with a possible D match to TRBD1 (6 bases). Between the trimmed V and J ends, which lost 7 bases and 8 bases, there was a span of 18 bases. Per the germline V gene, CDR1 is LNHDA and CDR2 is SQIVND (reference sequence). This CDR3 region has 14 residues.